The 31 T cell receptor beta chains presented below share a single source sample, sequenced in a study of shared clonotypes between healthy human individuals. Only in-frame clones appear in the TCRdb table, and some are missing; sequencing was by immunoSEQ multiplex PCR. In the table there are about 1.5 million clones, 95% to 99% of which are singletons. The sequenced sample consisted of naive CD4+ T cells sorted from blood. Subset here: CD45RA+ positively selected. Receptors were obtained from a man aged 25 to 40 in good health.

The chain couples TRBV11-1 to TRBJ2-7; D remains unclear. There are 14 residues in the CDR3. V was trimmed by 3 bases and J by 4 bases, leaving 13 bases between them. Germline CDR1 is SGHAT and CDR2 is FQDESV (reference sequence). The CDR3 DNA reads TGTGCCAGCAGCTTTGTTTTCTCAGATTACGAGCAGTACTTC. Translated: CASSFVFSDYEQYF.

The rearrangement joins TRBV28 to TRBJ1-1; TRBD1 might be the D (5 bases). In germline, CDR1 is MDHEN, CDR2 SYDVKM. V was cut by 5 bases and J by 6 bases, with 19 bases left in between. The CDR3 length is 15 residues. In DNA, the CDR3 is TGTGCCAGCAGTCCCCCCAGGGAAGTTTTTCCTGAAGCTTTCTTT. It encodes CASSPPREVFPEAFF.

A word on this clone: The sample contains more than one DNA sequence encoding this CDR3. The rearrangement joins TRBV20-1 to TRBJ2-7; D uncertain. CDR3 length: 11 residues. V lost 6 bases and J lost 4, with 10 bases in between. Germline V CDR1 and CDR2: DFQATT, SNEGSKA (reference sequence). CDR3: CSASASYEQYF. CDR3 nucleotide sequence: TGCAGTGCCTCCGCTAGTTACGAGCAGTACTTC.

This clone was seen a single time. The V and J genes are TRBV28 and TRBJ2-5; D is unclear. The CDR3 covers 10 residues. V lost 6 bases and J lost 4, with 3 bases in between. Germline values: CDR1 MDHEN, CDR2 SYDVKM. The CDR3 region is CASRGETQYF. As DNA, the CDR3 is TGTGCCAGCAGAGGAGAGACCCAGTACTTC.

J is TRBJ1-4 and V is TRBV5-4, with 8 bases matching TRBD1. V lost 4 bases, J lost 8 bases, and 7 bases stayed unmatched. The germline CDR1 and CDR2 sequences are SGHNT and YYREEE (reference sequence). The CDR3 runs 14 residues. The CDR3: CASSHRQGREKLFF. For the CDR3, the DNA is TGTGCCAGCAGCCACAGACAGGGGCGGGAAAAACTGTTTTTT.

The V call is TRBV5-1, the J call TRBJ1-4; D is unclear. V was pared by 0 bases and J by 4 bases, with 10 bases between. The CDR3 has 15 residues. CDR1 and CDR2 (germline): SGHRS, YFSETQ. CDR3 residues: CASSLAPEVNEKLFF. The CDR3 bases are TGCGCCAGCAGCTTGGCCCCCGAAGTTAATGAAAAACTGTTTTTT.

CDR3 protein: CATSRDSGKETQYF. CDR3 DNA: TGTGCCACCAGCAGAGATAGCGGTAAAGAGACCCAGTACTTC. The chain joins TRBV15 to TRBJ2-5; a weak D match, TRBD2 (6 bases). Germline V gives CDR1 LNHNV, CDR2 YYDKDF (reference sequence). Trimming left V 0 bases short and J 3 bases short, with 8 bases between. The CDR3 consists of 14 residues. Full variable domain (outside the CDR3, taken from reference TRBV15 and TRBJ2-5): DAMVIQNPRYQVTQFGKPVTLSCSQTLNHNVMYWYQQKSSQAPKLLFHYYDKDFNNEADTPDNFQSRRPNTSFCFLDIRSPGLGDTAMYLCATSRDSGKETQYFGPGTRLLVL.

The V gene is TRBV7-6, the J gene TRBJ2-5; no clear D gene. This CDR3 comprises 14 residues. Germline values: CDR1 SGHVS, CDR2 FNYEAQ. V lost 2 bases, J lost 1 base, and 8 bases lay in between. CDR3 DNA: TGTGCCAGCAGCTTAACTGGAACCCAAGAGACCCAGTACTTC. Translating it yields CASSLTGTQETQYF. The entire variable domain, with the rest obtained from reference TRBV7-6 and TRBJ2-5, is as follows: GAGVSQSPRYKVTKRGQDVALRCDPISGHVSLYWYRQALGQGPEFLTYFNYEAQQDKSGLPNDRFSAERPEGSISTLTIQRTEQRDSAMYRCASSLTGTQETQYFGPGTRLLVL.

The chain employs TRBV11-2 and TRBJ2-7; 11 nucleotides align to TRBD2. Germline trimming cut 4 bases from V and 0 bases from J; bases unmatched to any gene: 2. Germline assignment: CDR1 SGHAT and CDR2 FQNNGV. This CDR3 region has 15 residues. The CDR3 DNA is TGTGCCAGCAGCTCCACTAGCGGGAGCTCCTACGAGCAGTACTTC. Its translation: CASSSTSGSSYEQYF.

The J gene is TRBJ2-3, the V gene TRBV19; D uncertain. Trimming removed 10 bases from V and 0 bases from J, with 17 bases in between. The CDR3 totals 15 residues. CDR1 LNHDA and CDR2 SQIVND come from the germline V gene (reference sequence). CDR3 residues: CATSPRLTSTDTQYF. The CDR3 bases are TGTGCCACGTCCCCCAGACTTACTAGCACAGATACGCAGTATTTT.

The V gene is TRBV12-5, the J gene TRBJ2-5, with 13 bases that match TRBD2. The CDR3 extends over 17 amino acids. Trimming removed 1 base from V and 5 bases from J; junction bases left unmatched: 7. Germline CDR1 is LGHNT and CDR2 is FRNRAP. The CDR3 sequence is CASGLGLAGGEVETQYF. For the CDR3, the DNA is TGTGCTAGTGGTTTGGGACTAGCGGGAGGCGAGGTGGAGACCCAGTACTTC.

This rearrangement joins TRBV5-6 to TRBJ2-7; TRBD2 aligns across 7 bases. V lost 4 bases and J lost 0; bases outside the gene matches: 4. This CDR3 is 14 amino acids long. Germline V lookup: CDR1 SGHDT, CDR2 YYEEEE. For the CDR3, the DNA is TGTGCCAGCAGCAGGGGAGGGGTCTCCTACGAGCAGTACTTC. Translated, it gives CASSRGGVSYEQYF.

The chain carries TRBV5-1 and TRBJ2-1; 7 positions match TRBD2. Trimming at V came to 3 bases and at J to 3 bases, leaving 12 bases not matched to a gene. Germline V lookup: CDR1 SGHRS, CDR2 YFSETQ. The CDR3 is made up of 17 amino acids. CDR3 sequence (DNA): TGCGCCAGCAGCTGGCGCCCTAGCGGAGCCCTCTACAATGAGCAGTTCTTC. This translates into CASSWRPSGALYNEQFF.

The rearrangement uses TRBV11-2 and TRBJ2-4, with TRBD2 identical over 10 bases. The CDR3 sequence is 14 residues long. J gave up 7 bases and V 6 bases, and 6 bases lay outside the gene matches. Per germline, CDR1 SGHAT and CDR2 FQNNGV. CDR3 nucleotide sequence: TGTGCCAGCAGTCTAGCGGGAGTTCTGAACATTCAGTACTTC. It encodes CASSLAGVLNIQYF.

The chain combines TRBV28 with TRBJ2-7, with TRBD1 identical over 8 bases. V trimming: 3 bases; J trimming: 1 base; junction bases outside the gene matches: 5. CDR3 size: 15 residues. Germline V gene sequence: CDR1 MDHEN, CDR2 SYDVKM. The CDR3 DNA is TGTGCCAGCAGTTTCGACAGGGGATCGTCCTACGAGCAGTACTTC. Its translation is CASSFDRGSSYEQYF.

V is TRBV18 and J is TRBJ2-5, with a weak D call TRBD2 (6 bases). Germline lookup yields CDR1 KGHSH and CDR2 LQKENI. Trimming removed 8 bases at V and 3 bases at J, with 13 bases between. This CDR3 has 13 residues. The CDR3 DNA follows: TGTGCCAGCGGACCGGGACTCAAAGAGACCCAGTACTTC. Translating it yields CASGPGLKETQYF. The variable domain in full, with the rest retrieved from reference TRBV18 and TRBJ2-5, is NAGVMQNPRHLVRRRGQEARLRCSPMKGHSHVYWYRQLPEEGLKFMVYLQKENIIDESGMPKERFSAEFPKEGPSILRIQQVVRGDSAAYFCASGPGLKETQYFGPGTRLLVL.

The V and J genes are TRBV5-5 and TRBJ2-3, with D uncertain. The germline V gene encodes CDR1 SGHKS and CDR2 YYEKEE (reference sequence). Trimming left V 2 bases short and J 2 bases short, with 15 bases between. The CDR3 loop spans 16 amino acids. The CDR3 here is CASSFGVGWDTDTQYF. The CDR3 DNA follows: TGTGCCAGCAGCTTCGGAGTTGGTTGGGACACAGATACGCAGTATTTT.

The V gene is TRBV11-2, the J gene TRBJ1-2; no definite D call. CDR3 length: 14 residues. With 1 base removed from V and 5 bases from J, the gap between germline ends came to 11 bases. CDR1 SGHAT and CDR2 FQNNGV come from the germline V gene. CDR3 residues: CASSLGLDSYGYTF. In DNA, the CDR3 is TGTGCCAGCAGCTTAGGCTTGGATAGTTATGGCTACACCTTC. The variable domain in full, completed from reference TRBV11-2 and TRBJ1-2, reads EAGVAQSPRYKIIEKRQSVAFWCNPISGHATLYWYQQILGQGPKLLIQFQNNGVVDDSQLPKDRFSAERLKGVDSTLKIQPAKLEDSAVYLCASSLGLDSYGYTFGSGTRLTVV.

The rearrangement uses TRBV30 and TRBJ2-3; no clear D. Between the trimmed V and J ends, which lost 4 bases and 1 base, there was a span of 9 bases. Germline V gene lookup returns CDR1 GTSNPN and CDR2 SVGIG (reference sequence). This CDR3 contains 13 residues. The CDR3 here is CAWNFLGTDTQYF. CDR3 sequence (DNA): TGTGCCTGGAATTTTTTAGGCACAGATACGCAGTATTTT.

Of note for this clone: The sample contains more than one DNA sequence encoding this CDR3. The chain uses TRBV28 and TRBJ2-2, with D perhaps matching TRBD1 (6 bases). The CDR3 contains 13 residues. Germline V gene sequence: CDR1 MDHEN, CDR2 SYDVKM. With 6 bases removed from V and 4 bases from J, the gap between germline ends came to 9 bases. The CDR3 protein is CASSSRGTGELFF. DNA for the CDR3: TGTGCCAGCAGCTCCAGGGGCACCGGGGAGCTGTTTTTT. The whole variable domain, remainder taken from reference TRBV28 and TRBJ2-2, is DVKVTQSSRYLVKRTGEKVFLECVQDMDHENMFWYRQDPGLGLRLIYFSYDVKMKEKGDIPEGYSVSREKKERFSLILESASTNQTSMYLCASSSRGTGELFFGEGSRLTVL.

In its sample, this clone was seen a few times. Other DNA sequences in this specimen translate into the identical CDR3. The V gene is TRBV5-1, the J gene TRBJ2-7, with unresolved D. CDR3 length: 13 amino acids. The V end was cut by 0 bases, the J end by 0 bases, with 4 bases between. CDR1 and CDR2 from the germline V gene are SGHRS and YFSETQ. CDR3 protein: CASSLGSSYEQYF. CDR3 DNA sequence: TGCGCCAGCAGCTTGGGTAGCTCCTACGAGCAGTACTTC.

V usage is TRBV7-9 and J usage is TRBJ2-3; TRBD2 matches 9 bases. Trimming cost V 3 bases and J 1 base; bases outside gene matches: 5. This CDR3 is 16 amino acids long. Germline CDR1 and CDR2: SEHNR and FQNEAQ (reference sequence). CDR3 residues: CASSFGRTSGTDTQYF. The CDR3, as DNA: TGTGCCAGCAGCTTTGGCCGGACTAGCGGCACAGATACGCAGTATTTT.

This sequence joins TRBV28 and TRBJ1-2, with TRBD1 matching over 9 bases. V gave up 5 bases and J gave up 3 bases; unmatched junction bases: 4. The germline V gene has CDR1 MDHEN and CDR2 SYDVKM. The length of the CDR3 is 14 residues. The CDR3 protein is CASSPDRGYYGYTF. CDR3 nucleotides: TGTGCCAGCAGTCCGGACAGGGGATACTATGGCTACACCTTC.

The chain couples TRBV25-1 to TRBJ2-3; D unresolved. The ends were cut back, 3 bases at V and 3 bases at J, with 10 bases in the middle. The CDR3 covers 14 residues. Germline-derived CDR1 and CDR2 are MGHDK and SYGVNS. The CDR3 DNA follows: TGTGCCAGCAGTGATAGAGGAGTAACAGATACGCAGTATTTT. It specifies CASSDRGVTDTQYF.

The V and J genes are TRBV5-1 and TRBJ2-1; D possibly corresponds to TRBD2 (6 bases). Deletions cut 4 bases from V and 0 bases from J, with 14 bases between. The CDR3 spans 16 residues. Germline-derived CDR1 and CDR2 are SGHRS and YFSETQ. The CDR3 nucleotides read TGCGCCAGCAGCGACAGCGGGTCGAGCTCCTACAATGAGCAGTTCTTC. Translating it yields CASSDSGSSSYNEQFF.

For the CDR3, the DNA is TGCGCCAGCAGCTGGTTAGGGGAACTCGAGCAGTACTTC. Encoded protein: CASSWLGELEQYF. The chain has TRBV5-1 and TRBJ2-7, with TRBD1 as a possible D gene (5 bases). V lost 3 bases and J 6 bases, leaving 13 bases between the germline ends. This CDR3 has 13 amino acids. Germline loops: CDR1 SGHRS, CDR2 YFSETQ.

With regard to this clone: The sample contains more than one DNA sequence encoding this CDR3. V and J are TRBV7-2 and TRBJ1-1; no firm D call. This CDR3 has 13 amino acids. Germline V gives CDR1 SGHTA, CDR2 FQGNSA. V was trimmed by 0 bases and J by 5 bases, leaving 7 bases between them. This chain's CDR3 is CASSLAGWTEAFF. DNA of the CDR3: TGTGCCAGCAGCTTAGCAGGGTGGACTGAAGCTTTCTTT.

The chain has TRBV7-9 and TRBJ2-7; 9 bases align to TRBD1. J was trimmed by 3 bases and V by 2 bases; bases with no gene match: 5. CDR1 SEHNR and CDR2 FQNEAQ come from the germline V gene (reference sequence). The CDR3 is 15 amino acids. The CDR3 nucleotides read TGTGCCAGCAGCTTAACTTCGGGACAGGGCTACGAGCAGTACTTC. It encodes CASSLTSGQGYEQYF.

The rearrangement joins TRBV7-2 to TRBJ2-4; 7 positions agree with TRBD1. The V gene end was trimmed by 5 bases and the J gene end by 2 bases; junction bases not matched to a gene: 3. The CDR3 loop spans 14 amino acids. Looked up from germline, CDR1 is SGHTA and CDR2 is FQGNSA. The CDR3 bases are TGTGCCAGCAGCCCGGGACAGACCAAAAACATTCAGTACTTC. Residues: CASSPGQTKNIQYF.

The sample holds one count of this clone. This sequence joins TRBV9 and TRBJ2-1; 10 bases agree with TRBD2. Germline CDR1 is SGDLS and CDR2 is YYNGEE. The CDR3 extends over 15 amino acids. The junction had 7 bases not matched to a gene; V was cut back by 4 bases and J by 6 bases. The CDR3: CASSPTSGTLNEQFF. The CDR3 DNA follows: TGTGCCAGCAGCCCCACTAGCGGGACTCTCAATGAGCAGTTCTTC.

V is TRBV7-8 and J is TRBJ1-5; possible D gene TRBD1, 6 bases. The V gene lost 0 bases and the J gene lost 9 bases, with 15 bases spanning the gap. The CDR3 covers 15 residues. CDR1 SGHVS and CDR2 FQNEAQ come from the germline V gene. For the CDR3, the DNA is TGTGCCAGCAGCTTAGCCCTTAGGGGGGACGGGCCCCAGCATTTT. It encodes CASSLALRGDGPQHF.